This T cell receptor (beta chain) was retrieved from a study of blood T cell repertoires in COVID-19. Background on the study: Sites in the United States, Italy and Spain provided acute and convalescent COVID-19 samples. The analysed material was cDNA or gDNA that came from T cells, B-cell-depleted T cells, or PBMCs.

V was clipped by 3 bases and J by 4 bases; unmatched bases: 5. Germline lookup yields CDR1 SGHDT and CDR2 YYEEEE. The length of the CDR3 is 15 residues. This clone was found a few times. In the original processing: How many nucleated cells were present was estimated from reference gene primer amplification. Libraries were prepared by immunoSEQ multiplex PCR; TCRdb keeps only in-frame clonotypes and omits some of them. Clone size and the V and J calls come from that table; the DNA yielded D and trimming. Here the sample spans 250,000 to 300,000 clones, around 85% being singletons. Sequenced sample: peripheral blood. This chain joins TRBV5-6 and TRBJ1-2; 11 nucleotides match TRBD1. The clonotype originates from a woman between 25 and 40 years old with COVID-19, enrolled during active disease. This chain's CDR3 is CASSSDRGRGYGYTF. In DNA form, the CDR3 reads TGTGCCAGCAGCTCGGACAGGGGGCGCGGCTATGGCTACACCTTC. Complete variable domain (other parts from reference TRBV5-6 and TRBJ1-2): DAGVTQSPTHLIKTRGQQVTLRCSPKSGHDTVSWYQQALGQGPQFIFQYYEEEERQRGNFPDRFSGHQFPNYSSELNVNALLLGDSALYLCASSSDRGRGYGYTFGSGTRLTVV.